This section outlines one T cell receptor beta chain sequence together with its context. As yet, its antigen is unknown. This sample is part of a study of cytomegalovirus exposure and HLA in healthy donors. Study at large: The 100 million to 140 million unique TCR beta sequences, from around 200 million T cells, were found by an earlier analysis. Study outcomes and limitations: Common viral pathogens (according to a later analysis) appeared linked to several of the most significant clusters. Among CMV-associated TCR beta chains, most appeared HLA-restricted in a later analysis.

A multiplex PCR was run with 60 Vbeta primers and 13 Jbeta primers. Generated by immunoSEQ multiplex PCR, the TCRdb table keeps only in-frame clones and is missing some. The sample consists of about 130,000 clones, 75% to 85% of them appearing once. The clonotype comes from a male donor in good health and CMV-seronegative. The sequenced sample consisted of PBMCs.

The CDR3 DNA reads TGTGCCAGCACCACCTGGCGGGTAGCGGGAGGCAATGAGCAGTTCTTC. Translation gives CASTTWRVAGGNEQFF. The chain combines TRBV7-9 with TRBJ2-1; 10 nucleotides line up with TRBD2. Germline V gene lookup returns CDR1 SEHNR and CDR2 FQNEAQ (reference sequence). The CDR3 contains 16 residues. Trimming cost V 7 bases and J 6 bases; bases outside gene matches: 12.